Below, one T cell receptor (beta chain) is given with its context. Antigen unknown. These data come from a study of T-cell memory formation after mild COVID-19. Study background: In these data, TCR clusters were largely donor specific.

General study results and limits: Among CD4+ contracting clones, most were CM and EM, and CD8+ ones EMRA. The study found balanced CD4/CD8 in clones contracting day 15 to 85 and a CD4+ lean in later expanders. Prior to infection, memory already included some responding clones, suggesting cross-reactive memory joined.

The CDR3 runs 15 residues. Trimming shortened V by 6 bases and J by 1 base, and 14 bases separated the two germline ends. TCRdb re-called the 5' RACE reads through MiXCR, storing one row per CDR3 protein. The table shows hundreds of thousands of distinct CDR3 sequences, with under 30% occurring only once. The chain links TRBV12-3 or TRBV12-4 to TRBJ2-3; D perhaps matches TRBD2 (5 bases). This sequence was found in an adult woman who had mild COVID-19 (a few samples of this study predate the infection). Cell type and time point are not known. The sequenced material came from PBMCs or a T cell subset sorted from them (not recorded which). DNA of the CDR3: TGTGCCAGCAGGGTGGGGAGTTGGCGCACAGATACGCAGTATTTT. Translation gives CASRVGSWRTDTQYF.